This TCR beta chain is from a study of cytomegalovirus exposure and HLA in healthy donors. Findings and caveats of the study: Common viral pathogens seemed to be connected with several of the most significant clusters, according to a later analysis.

Comment on this clone: Its antigen is unidentified.

Amplification used 60 Vbeta primers and 13 Jbeta primers. Only in-frame clones appear in the TCRdb table, and some are missing; sequencing was by immunoSEQ multiplex PCR. Among some 150,000 clones, 70% to 80% were seen once, and the ten largest hold around 6.3%. With 6 bases clipped from V and 4 bases from J, the junction kept 10 bases outside the gene matches. CDR3 length: 16 amino acids. Germline V gene data show CDR1 as LNHDA and CDR2 as SQIVND (reference sequence). The specimen sequenced was PBMCs. This clonotype originated in a man aged 45-60 years in good health and CMV-seropositive. The chain combines TRBV19 with TRBJ1-5, with 9 bases lining up with TRBD1. This chain's CDR3 is CASRKPGQGRNQPQHF. The CDR3 DNA is TGTGCCAGTAGAAAACCGGGACAGGGTCGGAATCAGCCCCAGCATTTT. Using reference TRBV19 and TRBJ1-5 for the parts outside the CDR3, the full variable domain is DGGITQSPKYLFRKEGQNVTLSCEQNLNHDAMYWYRQDPGQGLRLIYYSQIVNDFQKGDIAEGYSVSREKKESFPLTVTSAQKNPTAFYLCASRKPGQGRNQPQHFGDGTRLSIL.